Listed below are T cell receptor beta chains from one sample, sequenced in a study of blood T cells in healthy people across ages. TCRdb reprocessed the 5' RACE reads via MiXCR and lists one record per CDR3 protein. The table includes roughly 1,800,000 distinct CDR3 sequences, just under 50% detected once. The sample was blood. The receptors come from a woman aged 40 to 50 in good health. Both conserved end residues are part of each CDR3. D genes are given only for firm matches. Rows give clone size only sometimes, using once, few, many, or a class for an expanded clone.

J gene	D gene	clone size	V gene	CDR3 protein	CDR3 DNA
TRBJ2-5	TRBD2	few	TRBV5-1	CASSTPGAGEQETQYF	TGCGCCAGCAGCACTCCAGGAGCGGGGGAACAAGAGACCCAGTACTTC
TRBJ2-7	-	-	TRBV7-2	CASSPLDIRSYEQYF	TGTGCCAGCAGCCCTCTGGACATTCGCTCCTACGAGCAGTACTTC
TRBJ2-3	TRBD2	-	TRBV6-5	CASSYKSGTRGDTQYF	TGTGCCAGCAGTTACAAGTCGGGGACTAGGGGAGATACGCAGTATTTT
TRBJ1-4	-	-	TRBV20-1	CSARDLLATNEKLFF	TGCAGTGCTAGAGATCTACTAGCAACTAATGAAAAACTGTTTTTT
TRBJ2-7	-	once	TRBV15	CATSARTAYEQYF	TGTGCCACCAGCGCCCGGACAGCCTACGAGCAGTACTTC
TRBJ2-7	TRBD1	few	TRBV29-1	CSVETGMGQGAPEQYF	TGCAGCGTTGAAACGGGTATGGGACAGGGGGCCCCCGAGCAGTACTTC
TRBJ1-6	-	-	TRBV5-1	CASSLAGRAESPLHF	TGCGCCAGCAGCTTGGCTGGCAGGGCGGAATCACCCCTCCACTTT
TRBJ2-7	TRBD1	-	TRBV6-2/TRBV6-3	CASRRDRNSYEQYF	TGTGCCAGCAGACGGGACAGGAACTCCTACGAGCAGTACTTC
TRBJ2-7	-	-	TRBV20-1	CSAREGSNWGSEQYF	TGCAGTGCTAGGGAGGGAAGCAATTGGGGCTCCGAGCAGTACTTC
TRBJ1-4	TRBD1	-	TRBV29-1	CSVGDRGHEKLFF	TGCAGCGTTGGTGACAGGGGCCATGAAAAACTGTTTTTT
TRBJ2-1	-	few	TRBV4-3	CASSQELSRGFNHNEQFF	TGCGCCAGCAGCCAAGAGTTGAGCCGGGGTTTCAACCACAATGAGCAGTTCTTC
TRBJ2-3	-	-	TRBV19	CACSILKARGTDTQYF	TGTGCCTGTAGTATACTGAAGGCCCGTGGGACAGATACGCAGTATTTT
TRBJ2-7	-	-	TRBV12-3/TRBV12-4	CASSPRVGEQYF	TGTGCCAGCAGCCCCAGGGTCGGCGAGCAGTACTTC
TRBJ2-7	TRBD1	-	TRBV12-3/TRBV12-4	CASSWGTGGGYEQYF	TGTGCCAGCTCTTGGGGGACAGGGGGAGGGTACGAGCAGTACTTC
TRBJ2-5	-	once	TRBV7-8	CASSARTRATETQYF	TGTGCCAGCAGCGCACGAACCAGGGCGACGGAGACCCAGTACTTC
TRBJ2-7	TRBD1	-	TRBV10-3	CAIKGTGNRYEQYF	TGTGCCATCAAAGGGACAGGGAATAGGTACGAGCAGTACTTC
TRBJ2-5	TRBD2	-	TRBV20-1	CSARDIAGGEETQYF	TGCAGTGCTAGAGATATTGCGGGGGGGGAAGAGACCCAGTACTTC
TRBJ2-7	TRBD1	-	TRBV29-1	CSVADRGSYEQYF	TGCAGCGTAGCTGACAGGGGGTCCTACGAGCAGTACTTC
TRBJ2-3	TRBD1	few	TRBV2	CASSGQGASSDTQYF	TGTGCCAGCAGTGGACAGGGGGCAAGTTCAGATACGCAGTATTTT
TRBJ2-7	-	few	TRBV27	CASSLYGKNYEQYF	TGTGCCAGCAGTTTATATGGCAAGAACTACGAGCAGTACTTC
TRBJ1-2	-	-	TRBV5-1	CASRATPTNYGYTF	TGCGCCAGTAGGGCGACACCGACTAACTATGGCTACACCTTC
TRBJ1-2	-	-	TRBV4-2	CASSQGAGRGYTF	TGTGCCAGCAGCCAAGGGGCAGGAAGGGGTTACACCTTC
TRBJ2-1	-	-	TRBV7-2	CASRQTGYNEQFF	TGTGCCAGCAGACAGACTGGGTACAATGAGCAGTTCTTC
TRBJ2-5	-	few	TRBV2	CASKEFQETQYF	TGTGCCAGCAAGGAGTTCCAAGAGACCCAGTACTTC
TRBJ2-5	-	-	TRBV5-1	CASSLGPENPKTQYF	TGCGCCAGCAGCTTGGGACCTGAAAATCCTAAGACCCAGTACTTC
TRBJ2-7	-	-	TRBV5-1	CASSLRRDTSYEQYF	TGCGCCAGCAGCTTGAGGCGGGACACCTCCTACGAGCAGTACTTC
TRBJ2-1	-	-	TRBV29-1	CSVLSLTNEQFF	TGCAGCGTCCTTTCCCTGACTAATGAGCAGTTCTTC
TRBJ2-4	-	few	TRBV29-1	CSVAGAGKNIQYF	TGCAGCGTCGCCGGGGCAGGCAAAAACATTCAGTACTTC
TRBJ2-1	TRBD2	few	TRBV20-1	CSARDPAGGTNEQFF	TGCAGTGCTAGAGACCCAGCGGGGGGGACCAATGAGCAGTTCTTC
TRBJ2-3	-	many	TRBV7-3	CASGTSTDTQYF	TGTGCCAGCGGAACTAGCACAGATACGCAGTATTTT
TRBJ1-2	TRBD1	-	TRBV20-1	CSARANDRGIYGYTF	TGCAGTGCTAGAGCGAACGACAGGGGTATTTATGGCTACACCTTC
TRBJ1-2	-	-	TRBV20-1	CSASLQGRGGYTF	TGCAGTGCTAGTCTACAGGGAAGGGGCGGCTACACCTTC
TRBJ1-2	-	few	TRBV4-1	CASSQVVQGRNYGYTF	TGCGCCAGCAGCCAAGTCGTCCAGGGTCGTAACTATGGCTACACCTTC
TRBJ2-1	TRBD1	few	TRBV6-1	CASSAETGQNNEQFF	TGTGCCAGCAGTGCCGAGACGGGACAGAACAATGAGCAGTTCTTC
TRBJ1-1	-	once	TRBV12-3/TRBV12-4	CASNRNTEAFF	TGTGCCAGCAACAGAAACACTGAAGCTTTCTTT
TRBJ2-1	-	-	TRBV6-1	CASPVGRSYNEQFF	TGTGCCAGCCCGGTAGGTAGATCCTACAATGAGCAGTTCTTC
TRBJ2-7	-	-	TRBV6-2/TRBV6-3	CASSRSRTVSGYEQYF	TGTGCCAGCAGTCGGTCGCGGACCGTCAGCGGATACGAGCAGTACTTC
TRBJ1-2	-	few	TRBV4-3	CASSPSQGLYRDGYTF	TGCGCCAGCAGCCCGTCTCAGGGGTTGTATAGGGATGGCTACACCTTC
TRBJ2-3	TRBD1	few	TRBV5-1	CASSRTGGETDTQYF	TGCGCCAGCAGCAGGACAGGGGGCGAAACAGATACGCAGTATTTT
TRBJ2-7	TRBD1	few	TRBV7-2	CASALIPVGTAWEQYF	TGTGCCAGCGCCCTTATACCCGTCGGGACAGCTTGGGAGCAGTACTTC
TRBJ2-3	TRBD2	few	TRBV3-1	CASSTSGGARDTQYF	TGTGCCAGCAGCACCAGCGGGGGGGCTAGAGATACGCAGTATTTT